The 21 T cell receptor beta chains in this list originate from one sample, sequenced in a study of vaccination and CD4 T cells after COVID-19. The antigens these receptors bind are not known. Treatment here: roughly ten-day PBMC culture with coronavirus spike peptide pools or control peptides (ViraFEST assay). With the Oncomine TCR Beta short-read assay, DNA from cultured CD4+ T cells was sequenced. MiXCR, applied by TCRdb to the PCR reads, yields one record per CDR3 protein. The sample shows about 20,000 distinct CDR3 sequences, around 40% of them seen only once. The sequencing used CD4+ T cells from blood, cultured in vitro, collected after SARS-CoV-2 vaccination. These receptors came from a human donor who had recovered from COVID-19.

This rearrangement joins TRBV28 to TRBJ1-6; D not certain. The CDR3 covers 12 residues. V lost 6 bases, J lost 11 bases, and 11 bases lay in between. The germline V gene has CDR1 MDHEN and CDR2 SYDVKM. In DNA form, the CDR3 reads TGTGCCAGCAGCCAAGAAATAACACCCCTCCACTTT. Translating it yields CASSQEITPLHF.

The V and J genes are TRBV19 and TRBJ1-1; a possible D gene is TRBD1 (5 bases). The CDR3 consists of 14 residues. Germline V gene data show CDR1 as LNHDA and CDR2 as SQIVND (reference sequence). Trimming shortened V by 7 bases and J by 0 bases, and 12 bases separated the two germline ends. The CDR3 DNA sequence: TGTGCCAGTACCCCCCTGGGACTGAACACTGAAGCTTTCTTT. This encodes CASTPLGLNTEAFF.

This sequence joins TRBV28 and TRBJ1-2; possible D gene TRBD1, 6 bases. Trimming stripped 6 bases from V and 4 bases from J, with 24 bases between. In germline, CDR1 is MDHEN, CDR2 SYDVKM. The CDR3 has 17 amino acids. CDR3 coding DNA: TGTGCCAGCAGACCTGGGACACCCGATGGACCGCTCTATGGCTACACCTTC. Translation gives CASRPGTPDGPLYGYTF.

The genes are TRBV19 and TRBJ1-2, with 7 nucleotides matching TRBD1. The V and J ends lost 4 bases and 0 bases, in that order; junction bases with no gene match: 17. Germline V gives CDR1 LNHDA, CDR2 SQIVND (reference sequence). The CDR3 extends over 19 amino acids. The CDR3 spells CASSTTFLRTGRANYGYTF. DNA for the CDR3: TGTGCCAGTAGTACCACCTTCCTTCGGACAGGCCGAGCTAACTATGGCTACACCTTC.

The genes are TRBV21-1 and TRBJ2-7. TRBV21-1 is designated a pseudogene. The CDR3 has 11 residues. The CDR3, as DNA: TGTGCCAGCAGCAAAGTTAATGAGCAGTACTTC. As protein: CASSKVNEQYF.

V usage is TRBV18 and J usage is TRBJ2-2, with D possibly matching TRBD2 (6 bases). The CDR3 runs to 15 residues. With 3 bases removed from V and 0 bases from J, the gap between germline ends came to 8 bases. Germline V gene sequence: CDR1 KGHSH, CDR2 LQKENI. The CDR3: CASSPGLANTGELFF. As DNA, the CDR3 is TGTGCCAGCTCACCGGGACTTGCGAACACCGGGGAGCTGTTTTTT.

This clonotype was seen only a few times. The chain employs TRBV28 and TRBJ1-5; TRBD1 aligns across 11 bases. Germline CDR1 is MDHEN and CDR2 is SYDVKM. The ends lost 3 bases at V and 6 bases at J; junction bases unmatched: 10. This CDR3 is 17 amino acids long. The CDR3 spells CASSFSSGTGGRQPQHF. CDR3 DNA: TGTGCCAGCAGTTTTTCCTCCGGGACAGGGGGTCGTCAGCCCCAGCATTTT.

Sample share makes this clonotype medium-sized. The chain uses TRBV5-4 and TRBJ2-7; 8 bases agree with TRBD2. V was pared by 1 base and J by 4 bases, with 1 base of the junction left unmatched. CDR3 size: 13 residues. Germline CDR1 and CDR2: SGHNT and YYREEE (reference sequence). The CDR3 loop reads CASSLTSGYEQYF. As DNA, the CDR3 is TGTGCCAGCAGCTTGACTAGCGGATACGAGCAGTACTTC.

The J gene is TRBJ1-2, the V gene TRBV27, with 8 bases aligning to TRBD1. V gave up 6 bases and J gave up 8 bases; unmatched junction bases: 8. This CDR3 spans 13 amino acids. Germline CDR1 MNHEY, CDR2 SMNVEV (reference sequence). The CDR3 DNA follows: TGTGCCAGCAGCCCGGACAGGGTGAGAGGCTACACCTTC. Translated: CASSPDRVRGYTF.

The J gene is TRBJ2-7, the V gene TRBV12-3 or TRBV12-4; D might be TRBD1 (6 bases). The CDR3 extends over 13 amino acids. Trimming cost V 7 bases and J 12 bases, with 22 bases left between them. As DNA, the CDR3 is TGTGCCAGCATCGAGAGGGGGAAAAGTGGGATGTACTTC. It yields the protein CASIERGKSGMYF.

V usage is TRBV19 and J usage is TRBJ1-2, with a tentative D call TRBD1 (5 bases). With 7 bases removed from V and 2 bases from J, the gap between germline ends came to 17 bases. Germline CDR1 LNHDA, CDR2 SQIVND (reference sequence). This CDR3 is built from 15 residues. The CDR3 protein is CASTSVRVENYGYTF. CDR3 nucleotide sequence: TGTGCCAGTACCTCCGTCAGGGTTGAGAACTATGGCTACACCTTC.

The chain is built from TRBV19 and TRBJ1-6; TRBD1 aligns across 7 bases. V dropped 2 bases and J dropped 7; count of bases not matched to a gene: 5. This CDR3 contains 15 residues. Germline CDR1 is LNHDA and CDR2 is SQIVND (reference sequence). The CDR3 region is CASSITGVKNSPLHF. CDR3 nucleotide sequence: TGTGCCAGTAGTATAACAGGGGTTAAAAATTCACCCCTCCACTTT. Together with reference TRBV19 and TRBJ1-6, the CDR3 gives the full variable domain: DGGITQSPKYLFRKEGQNVTLSCEQNLNHDAMYWYRQDPGQGLRLIYYSQIVNDFQKGDIAEGYSVSREKKESFPLTVTSAQKNPTAFYLCASSITGVKNSPLHFGNGTRLTVT.

This clonotype showed up just a few times. The J gene is TRBJ2-5, the V gene TRBV6-1, with D possibly TRBD2 on 5 matching bases. Germline V gene sequence: CDR1 MNHNS, CDR2 SASEGT. V dropped 6 bases and J dropped 1 base, with 15 bases sitting between them. The CDR3 runs 15 residues. CDR3 sequence: CASRRTRLPQETQYF. The DNA for the CDR3 is TGTGCCAGCAGACGTACTCGACTACCCCAAGAGACCCAGTACTTC.

The gene calls are TRBV7-9 and TRBJ1-1; D unclear. The germline V and J ends were trimmed by 1 base and 1 base, with 7 bases remaining between them. The CDR3 totals 14 residues. Germline V gene data show CDR1 as SEHNR and CDR2 as FQNEAQ (reference sequence). CDR3 loop: CASSLGGKNTEAFF. The CDR3 nucleotides read TGTGCCAGCAGCTTAGGGGGAAAGAACACTGAAGCTTTCTTT.

This chain uses TRBV7-2 with TRBJ2-1, with a possible D match to TRBD1 (6 bases). Germline CDR1 is SGHTA and CDR2 is FQGNSA. The CDR3 totals 15 residues. V gave up 5 bases and J gave up 2 bases, with 13 bases separating them. The CDR3 DNA sequence: TGTGCCAGCAGCCGTGGGACACCGGCCTACAATGAGCAGTTCTTC. This sequence encodes CASSRGTPAYNEQFF.

In its sample, this clonotype was seen a few times. The chain is built from TRBV7-2 and TRBJ2-1, with 8 bases matching TRBD1. With V trimmed by 6 bases and J by 2 bases, 6 bases remained unmatched. Germline CDR1 SGHTA, CDR2 FQGNSA. There are 15 residues in the CDR3. The CDR3 protein is CASSPDRGAYNEQFF. CDR3 bases: TGTGCCAGCAGTCCAGACAGGGGCGCCTACAATGAGCAGTTCTTC.

This clonotype was recorded a few times. The chain recombines TRBV28 with TRBJ2-7, with a tentative D call TRBD2 (6 bases). Germline lookup yields CDR1 MDHEN and CDR2 SYDVKM. The CDR3 length is 10 residues. V was clipped by 8 bases and J by 6 bases, with 8 bases between them. This CDR3 is CASGRGEQYF. Written as DNA, the CDR3 is TGTGCCAGCGGGCGGGGCGAGCAGTACTTC.

This clonotype was detected only a few times. This sequence joins TRBV7-8 and TRBJ1-1, with TRBD1 identical over 7 bases. This CDR3 comprises 13 residues. Germline V gene lookup returns CDR1 SGHVS and CDR2 FQNEAQ. The ends lost 6 bases at V and 2 bases at J; junction bases unmatched: 3. The CDR3 here is CASRRTGNTEAFF. DNA of the CDR3: TGTGCCAGCAGACGGACAGGCAACACTGAAGCTTTCTTT.

The chain combines TRBV7-7 with TRBJ2-7; 9 nucleotides align to TRBD1. The CDR3 is made up of 13 amino acids. V shed 3 bases, J shed 6 bases, and the junction held 3 bases outside the gene matches. Germline V CDR1 and CDR2: SSHAT, FNYEAQ (reference sequence). CDR3 coding DNA: TGTGCCAGCAGCTTGGGACAGGGCCGCGAGCAGTACTTC. Its protein product is CASSLGQGREQYF.

This clonotype was seen more than once but under ten times. The V and J genes are TRBV6-1 and TRBJ2-7; D is possibly TRBD1 or TRBD2 (5 bases each). The germline V gene encodes CDR1 MNHNS and CDR2 SASEGT. The CDR3 extends over 13 amino acids. V lost 6 bases, J lost 2 bases, and 11 bases lay in between. As DNA, the CDR3 is TGTGCCAGCAGGAGGGACGGCACCTACGAGCAGTACTTC. It specifies CASRRDGTYEQYF.

The chain combines TRBV6-5 with TRBJ1-1; 7 bases line up with TRBD1. The CDR3 runs to 15 residues. The V and J ends lost 2 bases and 1 base, in that order; junction bases with no gene match: 4. Germline V CDR1 and CDR2: MNHEY, SVGAGI. CDR3 coding DNA: TGTGCCAGCAGTTACGTGGCAGGGGGGAACACTGAAGCTTTCTTT. Amino acid sequence: CASSYVAGGNTEAFF.